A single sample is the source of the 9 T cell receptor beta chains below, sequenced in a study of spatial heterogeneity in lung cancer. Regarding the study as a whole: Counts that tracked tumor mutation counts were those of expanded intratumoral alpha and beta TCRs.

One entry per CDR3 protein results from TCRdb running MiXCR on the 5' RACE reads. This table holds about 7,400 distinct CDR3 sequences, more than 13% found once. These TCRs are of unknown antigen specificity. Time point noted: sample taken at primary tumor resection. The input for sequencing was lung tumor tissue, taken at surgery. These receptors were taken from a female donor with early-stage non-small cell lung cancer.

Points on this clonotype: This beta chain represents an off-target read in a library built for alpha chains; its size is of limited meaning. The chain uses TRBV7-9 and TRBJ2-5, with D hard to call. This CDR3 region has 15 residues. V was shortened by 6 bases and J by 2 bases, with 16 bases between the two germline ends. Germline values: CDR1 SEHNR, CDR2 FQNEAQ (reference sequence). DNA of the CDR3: TGTGCCAGCAGTTCCTGGACGGAACGACAAGAGACCCAGTACTTC. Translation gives CASSSWTERQETQYF.

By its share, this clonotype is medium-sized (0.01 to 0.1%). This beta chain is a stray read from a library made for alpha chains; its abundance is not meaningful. The CDR3 coding sequence is TGTGCCAGTAGTGCCCCCCGAACGGATGGAAACACCATATATTTT. It encodes CASSAPRTDGNTIYF. The chain combines TRBV19 with TRBJ1-3; D gene unclear. Trimming removed 5 bases from V and 3 bases from J, with 14 bases in between. The CDR3 covers 15 residues. Germline V gene sequence: CDR1 LNHDA, CDR2 SQIVND (reference sequence).

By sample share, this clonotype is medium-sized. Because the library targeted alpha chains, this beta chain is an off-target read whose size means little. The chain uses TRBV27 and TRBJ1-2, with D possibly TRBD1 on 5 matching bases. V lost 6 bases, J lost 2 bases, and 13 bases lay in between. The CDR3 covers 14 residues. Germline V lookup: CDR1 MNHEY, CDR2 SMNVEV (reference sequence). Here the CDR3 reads CASRRQLGNYGYTF. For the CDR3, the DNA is TGTGCCAGCAGAAGACAGTTGGGAAACTATGGCTACACCTTC.

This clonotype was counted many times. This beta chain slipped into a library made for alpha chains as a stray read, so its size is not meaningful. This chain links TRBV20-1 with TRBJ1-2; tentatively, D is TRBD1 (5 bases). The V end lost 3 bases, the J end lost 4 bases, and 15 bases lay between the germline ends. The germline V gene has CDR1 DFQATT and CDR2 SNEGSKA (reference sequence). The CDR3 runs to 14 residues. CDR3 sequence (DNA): TGCAGTGCTAGTAGGGTGGGGGTGAGCTATGGCTACACCTTC. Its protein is CSASRVGVSYGYTF.

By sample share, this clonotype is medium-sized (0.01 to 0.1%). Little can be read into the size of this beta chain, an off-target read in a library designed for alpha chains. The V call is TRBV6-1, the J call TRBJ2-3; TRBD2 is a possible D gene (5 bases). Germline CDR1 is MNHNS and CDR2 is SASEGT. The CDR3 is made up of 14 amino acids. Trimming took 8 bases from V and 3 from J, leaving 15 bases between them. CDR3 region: CASRWARRTDTQYF. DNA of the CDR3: TGTGCCAGCCGTTGGGCCCGGAGGACAGATACGCAGTATTTT.

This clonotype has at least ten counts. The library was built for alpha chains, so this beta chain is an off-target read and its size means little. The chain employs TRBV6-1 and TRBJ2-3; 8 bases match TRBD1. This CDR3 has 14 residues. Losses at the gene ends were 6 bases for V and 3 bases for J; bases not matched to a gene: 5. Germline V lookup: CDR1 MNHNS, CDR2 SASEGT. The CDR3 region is CASRRGQETDTQYF. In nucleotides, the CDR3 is TGTGCCAGCAGACGGGGACAGGAGACAGATACGCAGTATTTT.

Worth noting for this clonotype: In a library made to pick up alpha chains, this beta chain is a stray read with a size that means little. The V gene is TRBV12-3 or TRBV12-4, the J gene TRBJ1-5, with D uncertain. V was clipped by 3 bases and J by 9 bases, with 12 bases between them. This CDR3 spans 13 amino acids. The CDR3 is CASSLVGSRPQHF. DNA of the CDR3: TGTGCCAGCAGTTTGGTAGGGTCGAGGCCCCAGCATTTT.

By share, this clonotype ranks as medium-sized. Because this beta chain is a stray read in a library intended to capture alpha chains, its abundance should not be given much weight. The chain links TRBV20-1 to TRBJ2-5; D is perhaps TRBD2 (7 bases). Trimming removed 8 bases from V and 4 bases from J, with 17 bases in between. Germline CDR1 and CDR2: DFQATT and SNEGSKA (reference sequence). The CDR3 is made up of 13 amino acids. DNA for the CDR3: TGCAGTTTGAGAACAGGGAGGGCAGAGACCCAGTACTTC. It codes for CSLRTGRAETQYF.

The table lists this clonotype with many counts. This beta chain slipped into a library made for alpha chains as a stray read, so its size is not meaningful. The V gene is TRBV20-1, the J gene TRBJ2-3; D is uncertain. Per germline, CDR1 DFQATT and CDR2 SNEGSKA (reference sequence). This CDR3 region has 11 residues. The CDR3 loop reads CSALRVDTQYF. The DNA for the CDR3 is TGCAGCGCTCTTAGAGTGGATACGCAGTATTTT.